This T cell receptor beta chain was documented in a study of cytotoxic CD8 clonotypes in ibrutinib-treated CLL. The table came from immunoSEQ multiplex PCR; TCRdb's copy has only in-frame clones and leaves some out. The table shows around 200,000 clones, with more than 75% occurring only once. Looked up from germline, CDR1 is LNHDA and CDR2 is SQIVND (reference sequence). Trimming at V came to 6 bases and at J to 5 bases, leaving 7 bases not matched to a gene. The CDR3 contains 15 residues. The receptor's source is a human donor with chronic lymphocytic leukemia. The source was PBMCs, collected after 12 months of ibrutinib treatment. The genes are TRBV19 and TRBJ2-1; the match to TRBD2 covers 10 bases. The CDR3, as DNA: TGTGCCAGTAGGAAGCGGGGGGGCCGCCACAATGAGCAGTTCTTC. It codes for CASRKRGGRHNEQFF.